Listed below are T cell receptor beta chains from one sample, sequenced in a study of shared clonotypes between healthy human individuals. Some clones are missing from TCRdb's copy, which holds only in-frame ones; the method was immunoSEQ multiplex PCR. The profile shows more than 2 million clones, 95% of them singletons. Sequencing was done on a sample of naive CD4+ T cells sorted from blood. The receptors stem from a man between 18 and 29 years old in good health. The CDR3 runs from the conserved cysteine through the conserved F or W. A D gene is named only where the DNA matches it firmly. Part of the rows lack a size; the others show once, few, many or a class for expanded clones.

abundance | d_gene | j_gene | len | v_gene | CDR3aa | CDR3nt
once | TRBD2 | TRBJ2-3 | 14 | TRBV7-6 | CASSPAGNTDTQYF | TGTGCCAGCAGCCCAGCGGGAAACACAGATACGCAGTATTTT
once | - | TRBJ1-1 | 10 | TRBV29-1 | CSVEDTEAFF | TGCAGCGTTGAAGACACTGAAGCTTTCTTT
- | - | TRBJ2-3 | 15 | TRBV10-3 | CAISESRSGADTQYF | TGTGCCATCAGTGAGTCGAGAAGTGGGGCAGATACGCAGTATTTT
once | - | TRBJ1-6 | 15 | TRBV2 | CASSEGRQGYSPLHF | TGTGCCAGCAGTGAAGGGAGGCAGGGATATTCACCCCTCCACTTT
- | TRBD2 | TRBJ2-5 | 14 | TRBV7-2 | CASSPIGGQETQYF | TGTGCCAGCAGTCCAATCGGGGGGCAAGAGACCCAGTACTTC
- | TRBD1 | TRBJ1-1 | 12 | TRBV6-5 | CASSLTGVGAFF | TGTGCCAGCAGCCTTACAGGGGTAGGGGCTTTCTTT
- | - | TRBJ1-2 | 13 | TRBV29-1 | CSVGVTGLGGYTF | TGCAGCGTTGGAGTTACGGGGCTTGGAGGCTACACCTTC
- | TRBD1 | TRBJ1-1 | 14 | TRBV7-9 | CASSLPSGGTEAFF | TGTGCCAGCAGCTTACCCTCAGGGGGCACTGAAGCTTTCTTT
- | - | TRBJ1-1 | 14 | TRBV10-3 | CAIKIGLMNTEAFF | TGTGCCATCAAAATTGGGTTAATGAACACTGAAGCTTTCTTT
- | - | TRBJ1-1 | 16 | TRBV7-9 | CASSSTDREYFYEAFF | TGTGCCAGCAGCTCCACGGACAGAGAGTATTTCTATGAAGCTTTCTTT
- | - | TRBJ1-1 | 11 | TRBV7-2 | CASARNTEAFF | TGTGCCAGCGCCAGGAACACTGAAGCTTTCTTT
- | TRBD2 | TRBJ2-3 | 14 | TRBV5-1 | CASSLRGGTDTQYF | TGCGCCAGCAGCTTGCGGGGGGGCACAGATACGCAGTATTTT
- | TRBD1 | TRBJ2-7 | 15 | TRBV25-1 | CASSGAGTGGYEQYF | TGTGCCAGCAGTGGAGCCGGGACAGGGGGCTACGAGCAGTACTTC
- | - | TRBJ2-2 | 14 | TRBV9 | CASSVEGSKGELFF | TGTGCCAGCAGCGTAGAAGGTAGCAAGGGGGAGCTGTTTTTT
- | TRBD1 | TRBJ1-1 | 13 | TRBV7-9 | CASSFTGVAEAFF | TGTGCCAGCAGCTTCACAGGGGTGGCTGAAGCTTTCTTT
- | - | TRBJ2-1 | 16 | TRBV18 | CASSPGERYMKNEQFF | TGTGCCAGCTCACCCGGGGAGCGGTACATGAAGAATGAGCAGTTCTTC
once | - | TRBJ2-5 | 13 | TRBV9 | CASSPPPGGTQYF | TGTGCCAGCAGCCCTCCCCCCGGGGGGACCCAGTACTTC
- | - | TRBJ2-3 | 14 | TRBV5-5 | CASTLDVGTDTQYF | TGTGCCAGCACCCTGGATGTGGGGACAGATACGCAGTATTTT
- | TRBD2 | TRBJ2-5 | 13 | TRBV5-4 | CAAHRGGPETQYF | TGTGCCGCCCACCGGGGAGGGCCAGAGACCCAGTACTTC
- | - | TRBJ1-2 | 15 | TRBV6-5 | CASGPGGGRGNGYTF | TGTGCCAGCGGGCCCGGAGGGGGGCGAGGGAATGGCTACACCTTC
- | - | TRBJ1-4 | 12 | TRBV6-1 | CAGHSTNEKLFF | TGTGCAGGACACTCAACTAATGAAAAACTGTTTTTT
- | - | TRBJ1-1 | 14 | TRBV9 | CASSVLGGNTEAFF | TGTGCCAGCAGCGTACTAGGGGGGAACACTGAAGCTTTCTTT
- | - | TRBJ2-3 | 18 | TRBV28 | CASSPYALVSESTDTQYF | TGTGCCAGCAGTCCCTATGCCCTGGTTAGCGAGAGCACAGATACGCAGTATTTT
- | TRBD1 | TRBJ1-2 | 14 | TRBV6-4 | CASRATGAGGGYTF | TGTGCCAGCAGGGCGACAGGGGCGGGCGGTGGCTACACCTTC
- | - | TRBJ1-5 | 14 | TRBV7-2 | CASSLAGPGQPQHF | TGTGCCAGCAGCTTAGCGGGCCCCGGGCAGCCCCAGCATTTT
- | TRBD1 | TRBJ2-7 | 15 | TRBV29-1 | CSVDMGTGASDEQYF | TGCAGCGTTGACATGGGGACAGGGGCATCGGACGAGCAGTACTTC
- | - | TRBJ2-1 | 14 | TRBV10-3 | CATQGAGGHNEQFF | TGTGCCACCCAGGGGGCGGGAGGACACAATGAGCAGTTCTTC
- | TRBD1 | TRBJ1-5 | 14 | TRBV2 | CASSADRVGQPQHF | TGTGCCAGCAGTGCGGACAGGGTCGGACAGCCCCAGCATTTT
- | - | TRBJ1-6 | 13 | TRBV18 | CASSDTYNSPLHF | TGTGCCAGCTCCGACACCTATAATTCACCCCTCCACTTT
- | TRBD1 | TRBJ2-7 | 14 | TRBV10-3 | CATSGTGQTYEQYF | TGTGCCACCTCCGGGACAGGGCAAACCTACGAGCAGTACTTC
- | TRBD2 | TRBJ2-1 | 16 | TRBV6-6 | CASIFGLAGGSNEQFF | TGTGCCAGCATCTTCGGACTAGCGGGAGGATCTAATGAGCAGTTCTTC
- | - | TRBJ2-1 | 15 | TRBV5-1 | CASRGSGGPNNEQFF | TGCGCCAGCAGGGGGTCGGGTGGCCCTAACAATGAGCAGTTCTTC
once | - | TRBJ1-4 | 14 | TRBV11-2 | CASSLKGTGEKLFF | TGTGCCAGCAGCTTAAAGGGGACGGGTGAAAAACTGTTTTTT
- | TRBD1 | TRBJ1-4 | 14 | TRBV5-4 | CASSGGQGKGKLFF | TGTGCCAGCAGCGGGGGACAGGGAAAGGGAAAACTGTTTTTT
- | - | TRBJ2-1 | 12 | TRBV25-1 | CASSSRGSEQFF | TGTGCCAGCAGCTCCAGGGGAAGTGAGCAGTTCTTC
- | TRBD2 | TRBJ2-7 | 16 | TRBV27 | CASSFGLAGPSYEQYF | TGTGCCAGCAGTTTCGGACTAGCGGGTCCCAGCTACGAGCAGTACTTC
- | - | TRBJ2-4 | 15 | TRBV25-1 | CASSEGQLAKNIQYF | TGTGCCAGCAGTGAAGGGCAGTTAGCCAAAAACATTCAGTACTTC
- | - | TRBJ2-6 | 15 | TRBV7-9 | CASSPQGTGANVLTF | TGTGCCAGCAGCCCCCAGGGGACTGGGGCCAACGTCCTGACTTTC
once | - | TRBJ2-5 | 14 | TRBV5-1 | CASSSGMYQETQYF | TGCGCCAGCAGCTCAGGGATGTACCAAGAGACCCAGTACTTC
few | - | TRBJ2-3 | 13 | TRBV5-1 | CASSLSGTDTQYF | TGCGCCAGCAGCTTGTCGGGGACAGATACGCAGTATTTT
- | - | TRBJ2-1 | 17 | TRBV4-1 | CASSQVPGVRSYNEQFF | TGCGCCAGCAGCCAAGTCCCTGGGGTTAGGTCCTACAATGAGCAGTTCTTC
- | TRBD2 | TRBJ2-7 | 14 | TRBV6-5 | CASRNGGTGYEQYF | TGTGCCAGCAGAAACGGGGGGACCGGCTACGAGCAGTACTTC
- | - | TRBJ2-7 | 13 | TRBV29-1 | CSVCSTIGDEQYF | TGCAGCGTTTGTTCGACAATCGGCGACGAGCAGTACTTC
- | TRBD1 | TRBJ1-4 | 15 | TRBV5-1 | CASRGTGDTNEKLFF | TGCGCCAGCAGGGGGACAGGTGATACTAATGAAAAACTGTTTTTT
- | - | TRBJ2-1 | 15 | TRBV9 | CASSPQGVVDNEQFF | TGTGCCAGCAGCCCCCAGGGAGTTGTGGACAATGAGCAGTTCTTC
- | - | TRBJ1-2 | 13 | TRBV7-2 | CASSLETVGGYTF | TGTGCCAGCAGCTTAGAAACCGTGGGCGGCTACACCTTC
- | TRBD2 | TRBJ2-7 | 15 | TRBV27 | CASGKPGLAAYEQYF | TGTGCCAGCGGAAAACCGGGACTAGCGGCGTACGAGCAGTACTTC
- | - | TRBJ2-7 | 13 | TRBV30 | CAWSAGWGYEQYF | TGTGCCTGGAGTGCCGGGTGGGGATACGAGCAGTACTTC
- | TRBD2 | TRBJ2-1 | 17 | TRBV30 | CAWSAPTSGSTYNEQFF | TGTGCCTGGAGTGCCCCGACTAGCGGGAGTACCTACAATGAGCAGTTCTTC
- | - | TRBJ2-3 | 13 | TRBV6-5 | CASSPIQGGTQYF | TGTGCCAGCAGCCCCATCCAGGGAGGTACGCAGTATTTT
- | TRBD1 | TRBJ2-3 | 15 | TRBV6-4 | CASSGQGFRTDTQYF | TGTGCCAGCAGTGGACAGGGTTTTCGCACAGATACGCAGTATTTT
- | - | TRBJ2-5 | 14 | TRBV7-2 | CASSLRGAAETQYF | TGTGCCAGCAGCTTGAGAGGGGCTGCGGAGACCCAGTACTTC
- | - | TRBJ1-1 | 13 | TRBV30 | CAWRVGLDTEAFF | TGTGCCTGGAGAGTAGGGCTCGACACTGAAGCTTTCTTT
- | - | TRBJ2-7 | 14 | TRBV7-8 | CASSLAGATYEQYF | TGTGCCAGCAGCTTAGCAGGGGCGACCTACGAGCAGTACTTC